This TCR beta chain was found in a study of the immune and genomic landscape of osteosarcoma. Libraries were prepared by immunoSEQ multiplex PCR; TCRdb keeps only in-frame clonotypes and omits some of them. Altogether about 2,700 clones are present, over 60% being singletons, with the ten largest covering about a sixth. The sample holds one count of this clone. Its matching antigen is unknown. The V gene's germline CDR1 is MDHEN and CDR2 SYDVKM. This CDR3 contains 11 residues. V was clipped by 3 bases and J by 5 bases, with 4 bases between them. General study points: Productive clonality stayed low overall, though C3 exceeded C1.

The J gene is TRBJ1-2, the V gene TRBV28; D gene uncertain. The sample was tumor tissue from a local recurrence in the femur. The receptor was isolated from a man younger than 35 with osteosarcoma. CDR3 sequence reads: CASSLRYGYTF. The DNA of the CDR3 is TGTGCCAGCAGTTTGAGGTATGGCTACACCTTC.